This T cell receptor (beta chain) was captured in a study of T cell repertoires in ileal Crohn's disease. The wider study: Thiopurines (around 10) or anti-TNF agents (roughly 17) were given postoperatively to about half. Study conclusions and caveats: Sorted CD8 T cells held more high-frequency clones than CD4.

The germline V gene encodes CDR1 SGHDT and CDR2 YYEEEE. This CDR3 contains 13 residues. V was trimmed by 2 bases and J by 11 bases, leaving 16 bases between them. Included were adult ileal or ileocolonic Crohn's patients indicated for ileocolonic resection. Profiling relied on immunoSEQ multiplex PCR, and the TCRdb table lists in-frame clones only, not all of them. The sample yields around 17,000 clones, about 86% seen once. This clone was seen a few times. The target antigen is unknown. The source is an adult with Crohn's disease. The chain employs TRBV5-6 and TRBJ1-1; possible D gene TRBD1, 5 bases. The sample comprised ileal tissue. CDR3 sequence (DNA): TGTGCCAGCAGCTTATCGGGGGGGGGTCCGGCTTTCTTT. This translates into CASSLSGGGPAFF.